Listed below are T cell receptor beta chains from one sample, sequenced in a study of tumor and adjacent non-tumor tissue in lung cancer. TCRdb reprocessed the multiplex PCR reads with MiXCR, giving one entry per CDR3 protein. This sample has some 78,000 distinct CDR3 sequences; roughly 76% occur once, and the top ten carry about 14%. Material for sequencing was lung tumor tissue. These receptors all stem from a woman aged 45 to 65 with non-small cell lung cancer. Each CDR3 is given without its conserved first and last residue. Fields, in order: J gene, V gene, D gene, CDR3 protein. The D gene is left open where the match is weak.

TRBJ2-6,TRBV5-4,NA,ASSPRGSGANVLT
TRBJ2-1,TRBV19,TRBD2,ASSIGLAGGIDEQF
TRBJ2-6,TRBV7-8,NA,ARSPKIGLSGASVLT
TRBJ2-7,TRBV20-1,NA,SARTSLGPYEQY
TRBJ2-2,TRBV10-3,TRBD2,TIRTSGNTGELC
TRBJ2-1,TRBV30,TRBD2,AWTPLGREGLNEQF
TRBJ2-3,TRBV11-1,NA,ASREIGMDTRY
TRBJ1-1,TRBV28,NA,ASSAPGDINFDRNVF
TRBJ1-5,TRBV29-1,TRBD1,SVADRGGFNPQH
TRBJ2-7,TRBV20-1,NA,SASGGTVFQEQY
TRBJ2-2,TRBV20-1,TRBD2,SALSGRGTGELL
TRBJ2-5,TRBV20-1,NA,SAPKAWGGQETQY